This T cell receptor beta chain originates from a study of blood T cell repertoires in COVID-19. Study-level background: There were acute and convalescent COVID-19 samples, and they came from the United States, Italy and Spain.

TCRdb's table, derived via immunoSEQ multiplex PCR, lists solely in-frame clones and lacks some. Of more than 85,000 clones detected, over 60% appear once; the ten largest clones hold almost 4.5%. This clone appeared a few times. With 1 base clipped from V and 7 bases from J, the junction kept 14 bases outside the gene matches. The CDR3 is 19 residues long. Germline V gives CDR1 SEHNR, CDR2 FQNEAQ (reference sequence). The chain has TRBV7-9 and TRBJ2-7, with 15 bases aligning to TRBD2. The receptor was derived from a human donor in a cohort sampled during active or convalescent COVID-19. The specimen sequenced was peripheral blood. Here the CDR3 DNA reads TGTGCCAGCAGCTTAGGCGAGGGACTAGCGGGGGGAGTTCTATCAGAGCAGTACTTC. It translates to CASSLGEGLAGGVLSEQYF.